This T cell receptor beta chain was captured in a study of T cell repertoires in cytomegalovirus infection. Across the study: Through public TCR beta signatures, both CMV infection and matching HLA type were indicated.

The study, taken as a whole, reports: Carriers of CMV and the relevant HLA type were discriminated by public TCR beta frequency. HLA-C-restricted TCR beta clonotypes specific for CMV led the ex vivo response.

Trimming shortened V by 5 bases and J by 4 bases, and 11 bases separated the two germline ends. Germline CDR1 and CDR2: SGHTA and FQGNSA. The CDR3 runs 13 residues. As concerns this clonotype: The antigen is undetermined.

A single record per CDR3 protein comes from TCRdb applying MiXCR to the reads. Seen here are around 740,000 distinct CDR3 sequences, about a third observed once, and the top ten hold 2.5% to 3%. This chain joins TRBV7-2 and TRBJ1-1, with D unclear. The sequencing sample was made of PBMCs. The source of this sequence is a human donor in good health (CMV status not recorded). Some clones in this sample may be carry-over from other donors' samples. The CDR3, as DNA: TGTGCCAGCAGCCGCCGACACTCCACTGAAGCTTTCTTT. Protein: CASSRRHSTEAFF.